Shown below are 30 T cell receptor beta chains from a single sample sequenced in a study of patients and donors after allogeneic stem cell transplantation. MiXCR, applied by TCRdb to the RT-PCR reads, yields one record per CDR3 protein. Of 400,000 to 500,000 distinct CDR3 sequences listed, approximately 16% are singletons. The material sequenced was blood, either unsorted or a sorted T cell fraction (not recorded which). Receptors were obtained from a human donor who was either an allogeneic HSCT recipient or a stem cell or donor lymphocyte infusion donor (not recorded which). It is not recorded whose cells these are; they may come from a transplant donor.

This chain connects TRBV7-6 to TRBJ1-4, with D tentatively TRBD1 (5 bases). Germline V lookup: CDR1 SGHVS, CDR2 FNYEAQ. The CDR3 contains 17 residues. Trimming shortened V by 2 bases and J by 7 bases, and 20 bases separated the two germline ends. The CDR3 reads CASSLTPLGGVGEKLFF. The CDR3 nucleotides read TGTGCCAGCAGCTTAACCCCGTTGGGGGGTGTCGGTGAAAAACTGTTTTTT.

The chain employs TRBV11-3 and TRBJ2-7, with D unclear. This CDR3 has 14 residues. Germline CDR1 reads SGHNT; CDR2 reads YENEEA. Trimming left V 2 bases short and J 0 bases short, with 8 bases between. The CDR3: CASSLTPFSYEQYF. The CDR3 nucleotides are TGTGCCAGCAGCTTAACCCCTTTCTCCTACGAGCAGTACTTC.

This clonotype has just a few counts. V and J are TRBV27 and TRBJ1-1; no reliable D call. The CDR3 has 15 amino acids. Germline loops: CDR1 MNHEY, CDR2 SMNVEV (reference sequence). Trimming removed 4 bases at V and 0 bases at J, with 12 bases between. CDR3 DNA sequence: TGTGCCAGCAGTTCCCCGGTCGGATTGAACACTGAAGCTTTCTTT. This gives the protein CASSSPVGLNTEAFF.

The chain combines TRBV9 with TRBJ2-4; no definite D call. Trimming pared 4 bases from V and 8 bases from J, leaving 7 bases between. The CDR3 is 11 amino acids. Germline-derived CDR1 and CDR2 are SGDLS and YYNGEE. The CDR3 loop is CASSTRDIQYF. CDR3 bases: TGTGCCAGCAGCACCCGGGACATTCAGTACTTC.

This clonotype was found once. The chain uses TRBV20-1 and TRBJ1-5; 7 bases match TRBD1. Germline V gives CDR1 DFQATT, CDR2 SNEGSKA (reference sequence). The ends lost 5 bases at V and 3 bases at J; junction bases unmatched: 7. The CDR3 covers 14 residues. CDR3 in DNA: TGCAGTGCTTTTGACAGGGCTGTCAATCAGCCCCAGCATTTT. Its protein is CSAFDRAVNQPQHF.

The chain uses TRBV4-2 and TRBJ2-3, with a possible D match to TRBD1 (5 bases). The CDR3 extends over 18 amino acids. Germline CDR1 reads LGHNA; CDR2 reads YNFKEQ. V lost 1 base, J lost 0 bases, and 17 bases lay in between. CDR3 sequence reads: CASSQAGWGYSSTDTQYF. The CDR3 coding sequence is TGTGCCAGCAGCCAAGCGGGTTGGGGCTACTCTAGCACAGATACGCAGTATTTT.

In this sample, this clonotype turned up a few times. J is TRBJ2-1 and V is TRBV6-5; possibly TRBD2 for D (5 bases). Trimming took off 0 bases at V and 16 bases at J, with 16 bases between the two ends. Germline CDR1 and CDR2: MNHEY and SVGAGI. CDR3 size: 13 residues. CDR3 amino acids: CASSYSITADYFF. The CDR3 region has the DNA TGTGCCAGCAGTTACTCGATAACCGCAGACTATTTCTTC.

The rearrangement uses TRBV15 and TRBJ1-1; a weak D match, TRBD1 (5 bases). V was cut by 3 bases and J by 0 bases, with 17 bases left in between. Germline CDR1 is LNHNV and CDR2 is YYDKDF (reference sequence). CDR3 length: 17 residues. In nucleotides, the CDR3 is TGTGCCACCAGCAGCCTGTGGGGGGGGGACCTGAACACTGAAGCTTTCTTT. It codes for CATSSLWGGDLNTEAFF.

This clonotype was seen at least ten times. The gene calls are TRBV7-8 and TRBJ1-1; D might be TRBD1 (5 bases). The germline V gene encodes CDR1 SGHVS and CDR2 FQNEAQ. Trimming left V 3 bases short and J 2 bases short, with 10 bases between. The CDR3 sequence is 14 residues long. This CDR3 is CASSFRDRNTEAFF. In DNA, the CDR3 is TGTGCCAGCAGCTTCCGCGACAGAAACACTGAAGCTTTCTTT.

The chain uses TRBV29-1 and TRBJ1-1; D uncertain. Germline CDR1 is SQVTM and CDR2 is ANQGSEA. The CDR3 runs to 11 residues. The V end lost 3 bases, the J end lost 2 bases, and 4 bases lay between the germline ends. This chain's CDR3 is CSVDHNTEAFF. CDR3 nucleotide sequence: TGCAGCGTTGATCATAACACTGAAGCTTTCTTT.

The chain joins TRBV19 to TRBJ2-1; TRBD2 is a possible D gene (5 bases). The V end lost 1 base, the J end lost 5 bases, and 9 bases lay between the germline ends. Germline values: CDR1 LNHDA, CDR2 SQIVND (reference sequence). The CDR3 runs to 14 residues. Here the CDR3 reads CASSIGTYNNEQFF. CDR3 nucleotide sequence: TGTGCCAGTAGTATAGGGACTTACAACAATGAGCAGTTCTTC.

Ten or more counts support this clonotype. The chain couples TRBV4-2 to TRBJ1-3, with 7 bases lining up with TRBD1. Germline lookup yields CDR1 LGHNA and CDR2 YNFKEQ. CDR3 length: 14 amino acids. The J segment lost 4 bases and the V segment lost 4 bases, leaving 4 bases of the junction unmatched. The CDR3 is CASSPRTGGNTIYF. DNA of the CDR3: TGTGCCAGCAGCCCCCGGACAGGAGGAAACACCATATATTTT.

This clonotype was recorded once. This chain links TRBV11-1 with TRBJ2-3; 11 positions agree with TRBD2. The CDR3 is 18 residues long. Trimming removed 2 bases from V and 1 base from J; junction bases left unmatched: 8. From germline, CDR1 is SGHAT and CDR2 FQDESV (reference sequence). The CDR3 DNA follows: TGTGCCAGCAGCTTACGCAAGACTAGCGGGGTTGGCACAGATACGCAGTATTTT. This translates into CASSLRKTSGVGTDTQYF.

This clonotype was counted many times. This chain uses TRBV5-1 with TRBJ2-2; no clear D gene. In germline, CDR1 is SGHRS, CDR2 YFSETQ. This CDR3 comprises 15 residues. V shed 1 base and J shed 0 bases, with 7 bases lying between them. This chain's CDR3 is CASSLRAPNTGELFF. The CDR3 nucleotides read TGCGCCAGCAGCTTGAGGGCCCCGAACACCGGGGAGCTGTTTTTT.

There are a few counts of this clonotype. CDR3 sequence: CASSSPGGRGATDTQYF. The CDR3 region has the DNA TGTGCCAGCAGCTCCCCCGGCGGCAGGGGGGCCACAGATACGCAGTATTTT. The chain joins TRBV7-9 to TRBJ2-3; tentatively, D is TRBD1 (7 bases). Per the germline V gene, CDR1 is SEHNR and CDR2 is FQNEAQ (reference sequence). There are 17 residues in the CDR3. V was shortened by 4 bases and J by 2 bases, with 19 bases between the two germline ends.

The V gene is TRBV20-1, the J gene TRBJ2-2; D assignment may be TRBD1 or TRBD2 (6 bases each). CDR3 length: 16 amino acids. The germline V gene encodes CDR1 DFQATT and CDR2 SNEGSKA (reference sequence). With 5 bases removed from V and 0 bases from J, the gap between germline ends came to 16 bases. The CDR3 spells CSALIRGQANTGELFF. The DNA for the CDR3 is TGCAGTGCTCTCATACGGGGGCAAGCGAACACCGGGGAGCTGTTTTTT.

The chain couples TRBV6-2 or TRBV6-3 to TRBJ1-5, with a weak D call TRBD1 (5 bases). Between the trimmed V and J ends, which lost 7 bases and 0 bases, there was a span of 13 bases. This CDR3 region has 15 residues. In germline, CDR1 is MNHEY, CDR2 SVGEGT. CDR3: CASTHAGDSNQPQHF. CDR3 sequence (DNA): TGTGCCAGCACTCACGCGGGGGATAGCAATCAGCCCCAGCATTTT.

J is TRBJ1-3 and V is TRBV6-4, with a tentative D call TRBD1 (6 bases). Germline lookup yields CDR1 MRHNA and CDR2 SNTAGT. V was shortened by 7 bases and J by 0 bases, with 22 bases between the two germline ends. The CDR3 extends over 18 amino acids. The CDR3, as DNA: TGTGCCAGCAACCCAGAGCAGGGACACCTTAGCTCTGGAAACACCATATATTTT. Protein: CASNPEQGHLSSGNTIYF.

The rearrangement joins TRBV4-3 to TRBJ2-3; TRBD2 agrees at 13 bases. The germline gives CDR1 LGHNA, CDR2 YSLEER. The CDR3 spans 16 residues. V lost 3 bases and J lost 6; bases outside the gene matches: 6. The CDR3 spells CASSHRLAGGRDTQYF. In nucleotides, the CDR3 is TGCGCCAGCAGCCACAGACTAGCGGGGGGCCGGGATACGCAGTATTTT.

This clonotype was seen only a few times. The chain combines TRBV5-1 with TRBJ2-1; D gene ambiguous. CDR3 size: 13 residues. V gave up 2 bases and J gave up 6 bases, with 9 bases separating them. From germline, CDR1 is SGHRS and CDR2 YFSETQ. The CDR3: CASSFRAFNEQFF. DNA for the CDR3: TGCGCCAGCAGCTTTAGGGCCTTCAATGAGCAGTTCTTC.

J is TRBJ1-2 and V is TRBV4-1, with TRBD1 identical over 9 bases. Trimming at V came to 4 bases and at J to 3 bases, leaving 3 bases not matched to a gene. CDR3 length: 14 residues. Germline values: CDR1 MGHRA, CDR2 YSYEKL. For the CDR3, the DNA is TGCGCCAGCAGCCGACAGGGGGAGGACTATGGCTACACCTTC. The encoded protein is CASSRQGEDYGYTF.

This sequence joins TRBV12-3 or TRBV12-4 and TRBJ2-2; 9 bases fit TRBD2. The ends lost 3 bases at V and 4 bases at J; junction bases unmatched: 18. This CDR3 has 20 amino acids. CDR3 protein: CASSFFDWPAGGLGTGELFF. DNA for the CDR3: TGTGCCAGCAGTTTTTTCGATTGGCCAGCGGGGGGCCTCGGCACCGGGGAGCTGTTTTTT.

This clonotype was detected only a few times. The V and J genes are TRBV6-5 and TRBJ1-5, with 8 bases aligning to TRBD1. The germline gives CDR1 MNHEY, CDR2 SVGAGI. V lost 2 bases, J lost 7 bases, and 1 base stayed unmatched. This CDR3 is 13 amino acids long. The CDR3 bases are TGTGCCAGCAGTTACGGACAGGGCCAGCCCCAGCATTTT. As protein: CASSYGQGQPQHF.

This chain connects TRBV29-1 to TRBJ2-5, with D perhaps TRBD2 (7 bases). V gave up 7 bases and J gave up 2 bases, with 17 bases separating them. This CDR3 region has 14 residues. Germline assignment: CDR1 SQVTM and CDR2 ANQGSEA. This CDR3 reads CSGGLGGVQETQYF. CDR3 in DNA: TGCAGCGGTGGGCTAGGGGGGGTGCAAGAGACCCAGTACTTC.

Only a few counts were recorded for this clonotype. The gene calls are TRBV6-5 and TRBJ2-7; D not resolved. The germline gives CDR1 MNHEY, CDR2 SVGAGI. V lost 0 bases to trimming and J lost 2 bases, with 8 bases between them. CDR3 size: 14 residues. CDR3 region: CASSYSTQAYEQYF. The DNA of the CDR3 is TGTGCCAGCAGTTACTCGACCCAGGCCTACGAGCAGTACTTC.

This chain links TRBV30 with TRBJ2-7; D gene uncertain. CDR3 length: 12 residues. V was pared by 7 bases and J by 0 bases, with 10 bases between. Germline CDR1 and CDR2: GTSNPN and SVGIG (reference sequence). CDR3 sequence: CAYERNSYEQYF. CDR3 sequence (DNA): TGTGCCTACGAAAGAAACTCCTACGAGCAGTACTTC.

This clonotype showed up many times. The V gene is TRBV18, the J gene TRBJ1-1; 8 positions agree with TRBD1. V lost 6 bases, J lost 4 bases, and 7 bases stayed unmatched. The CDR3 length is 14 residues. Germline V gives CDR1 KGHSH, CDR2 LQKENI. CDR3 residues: CASSPGTGGTEAFF. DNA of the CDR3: TGTGCCAGCTCCCCCGGAACAGGGGGCACTGAAGCTTTCTTT.

The CDR3 region has the DNA TGCGCCAGCAGCTTGGACAGACTTCACTACGAGCAGTACTTC. Amino acids: CASSLDRLHYEQYF. The genes are TRBV5-1 and TRBJ2-7; D uncertain. CDR1 and CDR2 from the germline V gene are SGHRS and YFSETQ. V lost 0 bases and J lost 3, with 10 bases in between. The CDR3 covers 14 residues.

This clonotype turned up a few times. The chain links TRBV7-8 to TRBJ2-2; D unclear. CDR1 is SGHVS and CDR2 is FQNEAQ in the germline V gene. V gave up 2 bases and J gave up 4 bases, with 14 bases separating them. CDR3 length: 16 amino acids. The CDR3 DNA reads TGTGCCAGCAGCTTAAAACGGTGGAATCCCACCGGGGAGCTGTTTTTT. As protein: CASSLKRWNPTGELFF.

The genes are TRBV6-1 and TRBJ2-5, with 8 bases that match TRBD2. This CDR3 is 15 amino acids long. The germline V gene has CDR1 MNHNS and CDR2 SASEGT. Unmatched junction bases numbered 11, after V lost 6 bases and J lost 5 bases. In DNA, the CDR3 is TGTGCCAGCAGCCCCTCATTAGCGGGGCGGGAGACCCAGTACTTC. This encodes CASSPSLAGRETQYF.